This TCR beta chain was obtained from a study of radiation and T cells in renal cell carcinoma. This CDR3 is built from 16 residues. Per the germline V gene, CDR1 is SGHNT and CDR2 is YYREEE (reference sequence). Deletions cut 3 bases from V and 4 bases from J, with 19 bases between. The assay was immunoSEQ multiplex PCR, and TCRdb's table has in-frame clones only and misses some. In the table there are some 72,000 clones, roughly 82% of which are singletons. The time point here: blood 2 weeks post-SBRT. Noted treatment: 15 Gy SBRT to primary tumor, nephrectomy 4 weeks later. Sequenced here: blood, sampled from a patient whose treatment included radiotherapy and nephrectomy. The J gene is TRBJ1-2, the V gene TRBV5-4; D is unresolved. The sequence was obtained from a man between 60 and 75 years old with renal cell carcinoma. The CDR3 loop reads CASSSPAMEDSYGYTF. The CDR3, as DNA: TGTGCCAGCAGCTCACCGGCCATGGAGGATAGCTATGGCTACACCTTC.